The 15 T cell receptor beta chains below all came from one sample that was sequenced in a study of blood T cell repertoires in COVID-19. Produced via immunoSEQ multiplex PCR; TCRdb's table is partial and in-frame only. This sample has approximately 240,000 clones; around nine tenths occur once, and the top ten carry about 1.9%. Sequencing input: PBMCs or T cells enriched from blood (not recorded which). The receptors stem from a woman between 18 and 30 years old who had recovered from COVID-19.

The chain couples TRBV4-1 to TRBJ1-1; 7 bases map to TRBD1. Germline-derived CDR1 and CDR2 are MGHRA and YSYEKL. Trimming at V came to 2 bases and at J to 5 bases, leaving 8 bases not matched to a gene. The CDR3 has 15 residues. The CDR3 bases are TGCGCCAGCAGCCAATTGGACACAGGGGTTACTGAAGCTTTCTTT. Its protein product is CASSQLDTGVTEAFF.

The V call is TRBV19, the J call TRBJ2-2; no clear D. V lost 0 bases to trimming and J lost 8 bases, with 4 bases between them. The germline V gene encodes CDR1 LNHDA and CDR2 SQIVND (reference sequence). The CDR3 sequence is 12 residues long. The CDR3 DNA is TGTGCCAGTAGTATAGATCGGGGGGAGCTGTTTTTT. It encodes CASSIDRGELFF.

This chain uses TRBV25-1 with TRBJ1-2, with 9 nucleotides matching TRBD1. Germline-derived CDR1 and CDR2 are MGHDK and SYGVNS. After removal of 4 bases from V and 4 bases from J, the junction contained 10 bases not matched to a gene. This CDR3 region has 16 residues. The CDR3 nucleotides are TGTGCCAGCAGTGGAACCACGGACAGGGGTTCCTATGGCTACACCTTC. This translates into CASSGTTDRGSYGYTF.

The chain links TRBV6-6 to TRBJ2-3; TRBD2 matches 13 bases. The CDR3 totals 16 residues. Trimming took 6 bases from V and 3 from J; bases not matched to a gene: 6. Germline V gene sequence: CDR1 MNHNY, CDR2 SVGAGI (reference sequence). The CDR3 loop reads CASRPGLAGVTDTQYF. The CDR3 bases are TGTGCCAGCAGACCCGGACTAGCGGGAGTGACAGATACGCAGTATTTT.

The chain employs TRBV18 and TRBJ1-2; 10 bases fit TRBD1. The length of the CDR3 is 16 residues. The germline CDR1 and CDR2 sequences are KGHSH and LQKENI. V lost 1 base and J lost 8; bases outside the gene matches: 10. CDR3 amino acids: CASSPRQGASIKGYTF. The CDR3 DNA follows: TGTGCCAGCTCACCACGACAGGGGGCGAGTATTAAGGGCTACACCTTC. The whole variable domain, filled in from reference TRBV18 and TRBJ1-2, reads NAGVMQNPRHLVRRRGQEARLRCSPMKGHSHVYWYRQLPEEGLKFMVYLQKENIIDESGMPKERFSAEFPKEGPSILRIQQVVRGDSAAYFCASSPRQGASIKGYTFGSGTRLTVV.

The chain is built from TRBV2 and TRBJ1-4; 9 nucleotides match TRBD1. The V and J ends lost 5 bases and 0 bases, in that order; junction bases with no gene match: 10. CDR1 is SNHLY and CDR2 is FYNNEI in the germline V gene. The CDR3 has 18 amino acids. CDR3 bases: TGTGCCAGCAGTTCCGGGACAGGGACTATTGCAACTAATGAAAAACTGTTTTTT. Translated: CASSSGTGTIATNEKLFF.

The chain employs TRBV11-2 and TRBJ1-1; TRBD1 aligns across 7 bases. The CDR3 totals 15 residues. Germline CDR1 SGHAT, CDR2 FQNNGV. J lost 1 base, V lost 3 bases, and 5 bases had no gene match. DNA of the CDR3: TGTGCCAGCAGCTTCTTCCGACAGGGGAACACTGAAGCTTTCTTT. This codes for CASSFFRQGNTEAFF.

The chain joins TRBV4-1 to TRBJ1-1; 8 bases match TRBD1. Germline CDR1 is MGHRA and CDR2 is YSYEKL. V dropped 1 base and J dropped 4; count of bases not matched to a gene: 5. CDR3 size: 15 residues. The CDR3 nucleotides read TGCGCCAGCAGCCAAGCCTTGGGACAGGTCACTGAAGCTTTCTTT. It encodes CASSQALGQVTEAFF.

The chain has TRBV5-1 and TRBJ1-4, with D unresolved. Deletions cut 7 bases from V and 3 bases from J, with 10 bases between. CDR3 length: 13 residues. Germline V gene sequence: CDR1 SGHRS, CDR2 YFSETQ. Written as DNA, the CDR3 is TGCGCCAGCGCGGAGCTTTCTAATGAAAAACTGTTTTTT. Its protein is CASAELSNEKLFF.

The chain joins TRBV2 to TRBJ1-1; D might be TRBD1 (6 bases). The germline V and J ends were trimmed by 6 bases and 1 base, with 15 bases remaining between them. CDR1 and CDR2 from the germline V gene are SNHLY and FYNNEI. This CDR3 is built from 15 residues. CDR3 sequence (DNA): TGTGCCAGCAGGGGGCGGGGGCAACAGAACACTGAAGCTTTCTTT. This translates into CASRGRGQQNTEAFF.

The CDR3 reads CASSHGEDTDTQYF. CDR3 in DNA: TGTGCCAGCAGTCATGGGGAGGATACAGATACGCAGTATTTT. The rearrangement links TRBV6-4 to TRBJ2-3; TRBD2 might be the D (6 bases). The germline V gene has CDR1 MRHNA and CDR2 SNTAGT. The CDR3 consists of 14 residues. Trimming left V 5 bases short and J 3 bases short, with 12 bases between.

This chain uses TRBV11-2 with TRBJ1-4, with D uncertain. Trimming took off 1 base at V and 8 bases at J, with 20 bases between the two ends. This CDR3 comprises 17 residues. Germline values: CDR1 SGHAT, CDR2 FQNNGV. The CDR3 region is CASSLGSLRTAEEKLFF. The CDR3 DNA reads TGTGCCAGCAGCTTAGGAAGTCTTCGTACAGCAGAAGAAAAACTGTTTTTT.

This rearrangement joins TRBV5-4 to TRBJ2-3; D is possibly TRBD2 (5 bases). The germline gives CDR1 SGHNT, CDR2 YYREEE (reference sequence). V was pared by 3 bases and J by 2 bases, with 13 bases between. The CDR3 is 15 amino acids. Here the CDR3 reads CASSSRGLATDTQYF. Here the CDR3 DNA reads TGTGCCAGCAGCTCCCGGGGTTTGGCCACAGATACGCAGTATTTT.

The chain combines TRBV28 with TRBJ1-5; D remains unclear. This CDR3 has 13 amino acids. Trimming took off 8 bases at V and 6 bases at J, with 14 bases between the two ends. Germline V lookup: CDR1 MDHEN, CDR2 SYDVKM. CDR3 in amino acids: CASVINPGQPQHF. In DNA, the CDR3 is TGTGCCAGCGTCATTAACCCAGGTCAGCCCCAGCATTTT. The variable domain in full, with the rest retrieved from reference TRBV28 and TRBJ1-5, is DVKVTQSSRYLVKRTGEKVFLECVQDMDHENMFWYRQDPGLGLRLIYFSYDVKMKEKGDIPEGYSVSREKKERFSLILESASTNQTSMYLCASVINPGQPQHFGDGTRLSIL.

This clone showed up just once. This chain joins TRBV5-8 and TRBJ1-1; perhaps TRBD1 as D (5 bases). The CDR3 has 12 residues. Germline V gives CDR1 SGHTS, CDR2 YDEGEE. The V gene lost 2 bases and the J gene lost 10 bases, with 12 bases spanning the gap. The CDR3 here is CASSLQRGLAFF. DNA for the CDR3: TGTGCCAGCAGCTTACAAAGGGGACTAGCTTTCTTT.